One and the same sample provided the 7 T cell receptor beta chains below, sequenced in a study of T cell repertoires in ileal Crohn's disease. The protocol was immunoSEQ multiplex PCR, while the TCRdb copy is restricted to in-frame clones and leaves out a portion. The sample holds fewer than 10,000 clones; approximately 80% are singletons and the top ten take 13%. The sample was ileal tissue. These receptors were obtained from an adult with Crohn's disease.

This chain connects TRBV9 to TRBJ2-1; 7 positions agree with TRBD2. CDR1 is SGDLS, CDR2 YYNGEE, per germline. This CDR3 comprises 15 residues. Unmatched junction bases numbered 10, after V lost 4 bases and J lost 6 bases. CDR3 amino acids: CASSPPSGRLNEQFF. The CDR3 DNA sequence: TGTGCCAGCAGCCCCCCTAGCGGCCGACTCAATGAGCAGTTCTTC.

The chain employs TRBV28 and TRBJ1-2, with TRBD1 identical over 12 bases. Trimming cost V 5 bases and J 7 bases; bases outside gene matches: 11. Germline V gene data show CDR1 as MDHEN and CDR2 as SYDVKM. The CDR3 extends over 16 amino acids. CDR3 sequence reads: CASSATPGQGARGYTF. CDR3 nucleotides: TGTGCCAGCAGTGCCACTCCGGGACAGGGGGCGCGTGGCTACACCTTC.

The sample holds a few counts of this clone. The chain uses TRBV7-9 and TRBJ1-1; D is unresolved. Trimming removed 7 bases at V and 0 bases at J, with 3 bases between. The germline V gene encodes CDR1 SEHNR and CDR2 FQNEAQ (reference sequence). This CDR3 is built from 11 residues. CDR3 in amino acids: CASNMNTEAFF. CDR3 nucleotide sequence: TGTGCCAGCAATATGAACACTGAAGCTTTCTTT.

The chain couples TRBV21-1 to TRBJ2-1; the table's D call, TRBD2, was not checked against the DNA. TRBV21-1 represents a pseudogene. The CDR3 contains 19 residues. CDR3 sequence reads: CASSTKGTSGWSSYNEQFF. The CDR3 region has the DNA TGTGCCAGCAGCACCAAAGGGACTAGCGGGTGGAGCTCCTACAATGAGCAGTTCTTC.

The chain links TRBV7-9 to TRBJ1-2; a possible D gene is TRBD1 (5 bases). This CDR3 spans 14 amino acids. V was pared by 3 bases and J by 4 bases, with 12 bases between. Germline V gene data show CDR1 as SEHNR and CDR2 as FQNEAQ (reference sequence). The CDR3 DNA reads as TGTGCCAGCAGCTTGCCAGGGATAAGCTATGGCTACACCTTC. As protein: CASSLPGISYGYTF.

CDR3 residues: CASSRGQVGSYTEAFF. CDR3 DNA sequence: TGTGCCAGCAGCCGCGGACAGGTCGGTTCGTACACTGAAGCTTTCTTT. This chain uses TRBV16 with TRBJ1-1, with 7 positions matching TRBD1. Trimming removed 4 bases from V and 3 bases from J; junction bases left unmatched: 11. Germline V lookup: CDR1 KGHSY, CDR2 FQNENV. The CDR3 length is 16 residues.

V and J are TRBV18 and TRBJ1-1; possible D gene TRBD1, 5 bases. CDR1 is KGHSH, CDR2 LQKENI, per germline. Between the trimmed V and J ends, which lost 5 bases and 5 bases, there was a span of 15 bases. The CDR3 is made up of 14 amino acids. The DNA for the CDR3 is TGTGCCAGCTCAACGGCCTCCAGGGATACTGAAGCTTTCTTT. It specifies CASSTASRDTEAFF.